A single sample is the source of the 25 T cell receptor beta chains below, sequenced in a study of T cell repertoires in cytomegalovirus infection. TCRdb passed the reads through MiXCR, listing each CDR3 protein once. Here the sample spans about 60,000 distinct CDR3 sequences, 20% to 25% being singletons. No antigen has been assigned to these receptors. This material consisted of CD8+ T cells from cultured PBMCs, taken from culture after CMV antigen stimulation. These receptors were obtained from a human donor in good health (CMV status not recorded). Some clones in this sample may be carry-over from other donors' samples.

This sequence joins TRBV4-1 and TRBJ1-6; no reliable D call. The CDR3 covers 15 residues. The V gene's germline CDR1 is MGHRA and CDR2 YSYEKL. V was clipped by 1 base and J by 2 bases, with 6 bases between them. The CDR3 loop is CASSQASAYNSPLHF. DNA for the CDR3: TGCGCCAGCAGCCAAGCCAGCGCCTATAATTCACCCCTCCACTTT.

This chain joins TRBV12-3 or TRBV12-4 and TRBJ1-5; 7 bases fit TRBD1. The CDR3 totals 14 residues. The J segment lost 11 bases and the V segment lost 6 bases, leaving 13 bases of the junction unmatched. CDR3 DNA sequence: TGTGCCAGCAGCCCGACAGGGTCCTGGGTTGCCCAGCATTTT. Encoded protein: CASSPTGSWVAQHF.

Only a few counts were recorded for this clonotype. This rearrangement joins TRBV7-9 to TRBJ1-5; 8 nucleotides match TRBD1. The CDR3 runs to 16 residues. Germline trimming cut 3 bases from V and 4 bases from J; bases unmatched to any gene: 8. Germline CDR1 is SEHNR and CDR2 is FQNEAQ (reference sequence). The CDR3 spells CASSFAGTGGNQPQHF. The CDR3 DNA reads TGTGCCAGCAGCTTTGCCGGGACAGGAGGTAATCAGCCCCAGCATTTT.

This clonotype appeared a few times. The chain has TRBV6-2 or TRBV6-3 and TRBJ1-2; the D is unclear. Germline V gene lookup returns CDR1 MNHEY and CDR2 SVGEGT. Trimming left V 4 bases short and J 6 bases short, with 9 bases between. There are 12 residues in the CDR3. The CDR3 DNA follows: TGTGCCAGCAGTTCCACAAGAGATGGCTACACCTTC. The encoded protein is CASSSTRDGYTF.

In this sample, this clonotype turned up a few times. The V gene is TRBV11-2, the J gene TRBJ1-1, with D maybe TRBD1 (6 bases). Germline-derived CDR1 and CDR2 are SGHAT and FQNNGV. The V gene lost 5 bases and the J gene lost 1 base, with 14 bases spanning the gap. CDR3 size: 15 residues. The CDR3, as DNA: TGTGCCAGCAGCCCAGGGGCGTACGCGAACACTGAAGCTTTCTTT. This codes for CASSPGAYANTEAFF.

V usage is TRBV7-6 and J usage is TRBJ1-5, with no clear D. The CDR3 extends over 13 amino acids. Germline loops: CDR1 SGHVS, CDR2 FNYEAQ. Trimming pared 5 bases from V and 3 bases from J, leaving 8 bases between. This CDR3 reads CASSHRNNQPQHF. The CDR3 bases are TGTGCCAGCAGCCACAGAAACAATCAGCCCCAGCATTTT.

This clonotype was counted only a few times. One end of the junction is discordant with germline, which a read error may explain. The rearrangement joins TRBV7-8 to TRBJ2-1; no clear D. CDR1 SGHVS and CDR2 FQNEAQ come from the germline V gene. The CDR3 totals 13 residues. The CDR3 nucleotides read TGTGCCAGCAGCCCCGATTCCTTCAATGAGCAGTTCTTC. Protein: CASSPDSFNEQFF.

V is TRBV7-2 and J is TRBJ1-5; no clear D gene. From germline, CDR1 is SGHTA and CDR2 FQGNSA. The CDR3 is 16 amino acids. V lost 2 bases to trimming and J lost 3 bases, with 14 bases between them. CDR3 DNA: TGTGCCAGCAGCTTAAGTATGGGTGTGGACAATCAGCCCCAGCATTTT. Translation gives CASSLSMGVDNQPQHF.

This clonotype was counted many times. The chain combines TRBV7-9 with TRBJ2-2, with TRBD2 as a possible D gene (6 bases). CDR1 is SEHNR, CDR2 FQNEAQ, per germline (reference sequence). Trimming took 4 bases from V and 4 from J, leaving 13 bases between them. The CDR3 runs 15 residues. The CDR3 reads CASSSTGTLTGELFF. The DNA of the CDR3 is TGTGCCAGCAGCTCGACCGGGACTCTCACCGGGGAGCTGTTTTTT. Full variable domain (rest looked up from reference TRBV7-9 and TRBJ2-2): DTGVSQNPRHKITKRGQNVTFRCDPISEHNRLYWYRQTLGQGPEFLTYFQNEAQLEKSRLLSDRFSAERPKGSFSTLEIQRTEQGDSAMYLCASSSTGTLTGELFFGEGSRLTVL.

This clonotype was counted between two and nine times. This chain joins TRBV10-3 and TRBJ1-6; D gene ambiguous. The V and J ends lost 3 bases and 7 bases respectively, with 13 bases between them. Germline values: CDR1 ENHRY, CDR2 SYGVKD. The CDR3 is made up of 15 amino acids. CDR3 in amino acids: CAISDSAELNSPLHF. The CDR3 coding sequence is TGTGCCATCAGTGATTCGGCCGAACTAAATTCACCCCTCCACTTT.

Many counts were recorded for this clonotype. This chain connects TRBV7-9 to TRBJ2-1; 9 positions match TRBD1. The CDR3 is 15 amino acids. The trim removed 5 bases at V and 7 bases at J, leaving 9 bases unmatched. Germline CDR1 and CDR2: SEHNR and FQNEAQ (reference sequence). The CDR3 nucleotides are TGTGCCAGCAGCCCAAGGACAGGGGATGGGAATGAGCAGTTCTTC. Protein: CASSPRTGDGNEQFF.

Only one count was recorded for this clonotype. The chain links TRBV7-6 to TRBJ1-6; D gene ambiguous. Trimming shortened V by 5 bases and J by 0 bases, and 17 bases separated the two germline ends. Germline CDR1 is SGHVS and CDR2 is FNYEAQ. This CDR3 contains 18 residues. The CDR3, as DNA: TGTGCCAGCAGCCACTCGTTCGCAGGACTCTCCTATAATTCACCCCTCCACTTT. It encodes CASSHSFAGLSYNSPLHF.

This chain connects TRBV5-6 to TRBJ2-3, with TRBD2 matching 7 bases. CDR3 length equals 15 residues. The germline gives CDR1 SGHDT, CDR2 YYEEEE. Trimming cost V 7 bases and J 1 base; bases outside gene matches: 9. Here the CDR3 reads CASGSRGGGTDTQYF. DNA of the CDR3: TGTGCCAGCGGAAGTCGGGGAGGGGGCACAGATACGCAGTATTTT.

This sequence joins TRBV2 and TRBJ2-7; D may match TRBD1 or TRBD2 (6 bases each). CDR3 length: 12 residues. With 10 bases removed from V and 7 bases from J, the gap between germline ends came to 17 bases. The germline gives CDR1 SNHLY, CDR2 FYNNEI. The CDR3 bases are TGTGCCACAACCGACGGGGGCAGGGAGCAGTACTTC. Amino acids: CATTDGGREQYF.

J is TRBJ2-1 and V is TRBV6-2 or TRBV6-3, with TRBD2 matching 9 bases. CDR3 length: 14 residues. J lost 10 bases, V lost 0 bases, and 4 bases had no gene match. Germline CDR1 MNHEY, CDR2 SVGEGT. The CDR3 DNA is TGTGCCAGCAGTTACTCTGGGACTAGCAAGGAGCAGTTCTTC. Encoded protein: CASSYSGTSKEQFF.

The chain recombines TRBV12-3 or TRBV12-4 with TRBJ2-5; D perhaps matches TRBD1 (7 bases). CDR3 length: 14 residues. V gave up 5 bases and J gave up 5 bases, with 15 bases separating them. The CDR3 loop reads CASSLGRGVETQYF. The CDR3 bases are TGTGCCAGCAGTCTAGGCAGGGGGGTTGAGACCCAGTACTTC.

The chain has TRBV11-2 and TRBJ1-1, with a weak D call TRBD1 (5 bases). The CDR3 length is 13 residues. Looked up from germline, CDR1 is SGHAT and CDR2 is FQNNGV. Trimming shortened V by 7 bases and J by 3 bases, and 12 bases separated the two germline ends. CDR3 DNA: TGTGCCAGCACCCTTGGGGGGGACACTGAAGCTTTCTTT. This translates into CASTLGGDTEAFF.

This chain links TRBV10-3 with TRBJ2-7; no firm D call. V shed 1 base and J shed 1 base, with 8 bases lying between them. The CDR3 is made up of 14 amino acids. Germline V gives CDR1 ENHRY, CDR2 SYGVKD. The CDR3 DNA reads as TGTGCCATCAGTGAGTATAGCCCTTCCTACGAGCAGTACTTC. This gives the protein CAISEYSPSYEQYF.

This clonotype has a handful of counts. The CDR3 DNA sequence: TGCGCCAGCAGCTCGTTGTCCGAAAAACTGTTTTTT. Protein product: CASSSLSEKLFF. The gene calls are TRBV4-1 and TRBJ1-4; the D is unclear. The CDR3 extends over 12 amino acids. Trimming left V 5 bases short and J 8 bases short, with 9 bases between. Germline V gene data show CDR1 as MGHRA and CDR2 as YSYEKL.

The chain links TRBV2 to TRBJ1-1, with 7 bases lining up with TRBD1. V shed 3 bases and J 4 bases; nucleotides not matched to a gene: 5. Germline loops: CDR1 SNHLY, CDR2 FYNNEI. This CDR3 has 14 residues. DNA for the CDR3: TGTGCCAGCAGTGATATCAGGGGGGGCACTGAAGCTTTCTTT. Protein product: CASSDIRGGTEAFF.

This clonotype was observed at least ten times. V and J are TRBV4-3 and TRBJ2-7; 7 nucleotides agree with TRBD2. Trimming cost V 1 base and J 4 bases; bases outside gene matches: 1. Per the germline V gene, CDR1 is LGHNA and CDR2 is YSLEER. The CDR3 sequence is 13 residues long. The DNA of the CDR3 is TGCGCCAGCAGCCAAGGCGGGGGTTACGAGCAGTACTTC. The encoded protein is CASSQGGGYEQYF.

This clonotype was seen ten or more times. The gene calls are TRBV5-4 and TRBJ1-2; 8 bases map to TRBD1. CDR3 length: 15 amino acids. Germline V gene lookup returns CDR1 SGHNT and CDR2 YYREEE (reference sequence). With V trimmed by 2 bases and J by 2 bases, 5 bases remained unmatched. Here the CDR3 DNA reads TGTGCCAGCAGCTTACCGGACAGGGTGAACTATGGCTACACCTTC. It translates to CASSLPDRVNYGYTF.

This chain joins TRBV29-1 and TRBJ1-5, with 8 bases aligning to TRBD1. There are 14 residues in the CDR3. Germline V gives CDR1 SQVTM, CDR2 ANQGSEA. The V and J ends lost 4 bases and 0 bases, in that order; junction bases with no gene match: 2. The CDR3 reads CSVGQGNSNQPQHF. In DNA, the CDR3 is TGCAGCGTTGGACAGGGGAATAGCAATCAGCCCCAGCATTTT.

For this clonotype: With a much larger clone just one base away, this may be a read error. The chain has TRBV11-1 and TRBJ2-5, with 11 positions matching TRBD2. Germline loops: CDR1 SGHAT, CDR2 FQDESV (reference sequence). The CDR3 extends over 17 amino acids. Here the CDR3 reads CASSLMNSGGASKTHYF. CDR3 nucleotides: TGTGCCAGCAGCTTAATGAATAGCGGGGGGGCTTCAAAGACCCACTACTTC.

CDR3 sequence reads: CASSQMAENSPLHF. Written as DNA, the CDR3 is TGCGCCAGCAGCCAAATGGCAGAGAATTCACCCCTCCACTTT. The chain employs TRBV4-1 and TRBJ1-6; D call uncertain. The V gene's germline CDR1 is MGHRA and CDR2 YSYEKL. The CDR3 runs to 14 residues. V was pared by 2 bases and J by 7 bases, with 9 bases between.